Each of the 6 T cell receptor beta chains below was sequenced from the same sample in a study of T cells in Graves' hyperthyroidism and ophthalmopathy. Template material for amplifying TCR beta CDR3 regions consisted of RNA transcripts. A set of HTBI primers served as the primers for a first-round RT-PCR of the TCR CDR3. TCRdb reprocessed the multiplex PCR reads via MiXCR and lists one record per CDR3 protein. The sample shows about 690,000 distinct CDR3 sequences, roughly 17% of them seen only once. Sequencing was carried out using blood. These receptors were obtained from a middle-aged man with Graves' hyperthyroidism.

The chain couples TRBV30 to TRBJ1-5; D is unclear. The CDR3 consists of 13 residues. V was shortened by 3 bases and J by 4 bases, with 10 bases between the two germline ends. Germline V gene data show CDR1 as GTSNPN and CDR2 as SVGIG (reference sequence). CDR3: CAWSYSVNQPQHF. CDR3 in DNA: TGTGCCTGGAGCTACAGTGTAAATCAGCCCCAGCATTTT.

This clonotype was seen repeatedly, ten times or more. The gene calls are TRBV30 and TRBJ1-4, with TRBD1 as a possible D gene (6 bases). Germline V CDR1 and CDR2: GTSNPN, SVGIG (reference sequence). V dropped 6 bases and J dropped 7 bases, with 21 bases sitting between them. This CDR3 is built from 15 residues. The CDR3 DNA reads TGTGCCTGTCTACCTGAAACAGGGCCTGGTGAAAAACTGTTTTTT. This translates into CACLPETGPGEKLFF.

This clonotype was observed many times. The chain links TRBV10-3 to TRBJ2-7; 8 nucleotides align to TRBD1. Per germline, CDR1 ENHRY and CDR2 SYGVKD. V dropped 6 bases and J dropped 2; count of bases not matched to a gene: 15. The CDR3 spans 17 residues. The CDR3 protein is CAIRSKVPPGQAYEQYF. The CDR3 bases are TGTGCCATCAGGAGCAAAGTGCCCCCGGGACAGGCCTACGAGCAGTACTTC.

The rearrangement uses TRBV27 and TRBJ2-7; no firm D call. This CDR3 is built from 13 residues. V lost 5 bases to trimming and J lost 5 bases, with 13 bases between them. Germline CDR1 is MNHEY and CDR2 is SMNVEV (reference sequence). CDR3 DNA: TGTGCCAGCAGTCTAAGAGGTTTCGACGAGCAGTACTTC. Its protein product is CASSLRGFDEQYF.

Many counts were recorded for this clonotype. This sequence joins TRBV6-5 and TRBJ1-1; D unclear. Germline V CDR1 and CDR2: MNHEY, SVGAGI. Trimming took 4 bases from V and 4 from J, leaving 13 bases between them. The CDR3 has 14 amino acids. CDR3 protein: CASSSLGRPTEAFF. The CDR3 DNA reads TGTGCCAGCAGTTCCCTCGGACGGCCCACTGAAGCTTTCTTT.

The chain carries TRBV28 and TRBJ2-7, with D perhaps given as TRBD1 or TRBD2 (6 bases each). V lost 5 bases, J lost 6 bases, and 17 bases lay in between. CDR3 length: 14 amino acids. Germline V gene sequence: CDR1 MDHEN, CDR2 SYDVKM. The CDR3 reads CASSLPGGRTEQYF. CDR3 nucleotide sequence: TGTGCCAGCAGTCTCCCCGGGGGCCGGACCGAGCAGTACTTC.